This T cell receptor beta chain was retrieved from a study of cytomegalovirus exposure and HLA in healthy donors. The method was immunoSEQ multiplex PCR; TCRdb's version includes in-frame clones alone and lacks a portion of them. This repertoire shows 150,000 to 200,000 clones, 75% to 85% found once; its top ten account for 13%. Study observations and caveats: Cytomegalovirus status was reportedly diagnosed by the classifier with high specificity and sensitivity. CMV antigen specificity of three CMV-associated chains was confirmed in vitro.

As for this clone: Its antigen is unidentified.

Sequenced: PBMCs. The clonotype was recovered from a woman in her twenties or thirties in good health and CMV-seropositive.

CDR3 in amino acids: CASSLGTSGGSTDTQYF. The CDR3, as DNA: TGCGCCAGCAGCTTGGGGACTAGCGGGGGAAGCACAGATACGCAGTATTTT. The chain has TRBV5-1 and TRBJ2-3; 13 bases line up with TRBD2. Unmatched junction bases numbered 1, after V lost 0 bases and J lost 0 bases. This CDR3 has 17 residues. CDR1 and CDR2 (germline): SGHRS, YFSETQ.